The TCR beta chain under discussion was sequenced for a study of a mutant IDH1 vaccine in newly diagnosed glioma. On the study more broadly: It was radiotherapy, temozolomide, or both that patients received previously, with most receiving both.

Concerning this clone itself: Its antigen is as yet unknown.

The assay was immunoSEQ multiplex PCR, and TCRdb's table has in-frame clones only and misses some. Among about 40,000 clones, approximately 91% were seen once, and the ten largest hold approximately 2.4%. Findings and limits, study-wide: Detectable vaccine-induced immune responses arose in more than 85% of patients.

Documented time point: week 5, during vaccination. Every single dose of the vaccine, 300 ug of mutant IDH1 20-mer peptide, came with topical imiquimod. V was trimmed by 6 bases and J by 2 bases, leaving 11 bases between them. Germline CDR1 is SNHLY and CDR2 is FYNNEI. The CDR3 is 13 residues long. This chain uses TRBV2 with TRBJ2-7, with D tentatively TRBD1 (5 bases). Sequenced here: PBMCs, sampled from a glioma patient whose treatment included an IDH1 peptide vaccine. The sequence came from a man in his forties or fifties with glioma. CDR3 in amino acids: CASRQGAPYEQYF. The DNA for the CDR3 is TGTGCCAGCAGGCAAGGGGCCCCCTACGAGCAGTACTTC.